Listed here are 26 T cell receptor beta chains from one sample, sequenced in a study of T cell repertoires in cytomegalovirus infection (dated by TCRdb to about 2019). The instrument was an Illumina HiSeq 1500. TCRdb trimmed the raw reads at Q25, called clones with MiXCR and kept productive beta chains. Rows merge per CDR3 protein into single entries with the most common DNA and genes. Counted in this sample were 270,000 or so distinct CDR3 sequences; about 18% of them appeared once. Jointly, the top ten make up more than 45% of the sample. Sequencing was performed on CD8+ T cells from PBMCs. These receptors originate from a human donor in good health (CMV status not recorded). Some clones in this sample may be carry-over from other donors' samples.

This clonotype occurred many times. Written as DNA, the CDR3 is TGTGCCAGCAGTTACTCGCTAGCGGGCCTCCAAGAGACCCAGTACTTC. This sequence encodes CASSYSLAGLQETQYF. The chain employs TRBV6-5 and TRBJ2-5, with TRBD2 matching 8 bases. V trimming: 0 bases; J trimming: 1 base; junction bases outside the gene matches: 4. CDR3 length: 16 residues. Germline CDR1 MNHEY, CDR2 SVGAGI.

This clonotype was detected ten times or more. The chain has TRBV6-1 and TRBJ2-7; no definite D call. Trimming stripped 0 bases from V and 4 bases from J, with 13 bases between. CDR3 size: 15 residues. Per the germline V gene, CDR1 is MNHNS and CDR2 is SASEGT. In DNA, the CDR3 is TGTGCCAGCAGTGAAGCCCATCCTCCGGGTTACGAGCAGTACTTC. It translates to CASSEAHPPGYEQYF.

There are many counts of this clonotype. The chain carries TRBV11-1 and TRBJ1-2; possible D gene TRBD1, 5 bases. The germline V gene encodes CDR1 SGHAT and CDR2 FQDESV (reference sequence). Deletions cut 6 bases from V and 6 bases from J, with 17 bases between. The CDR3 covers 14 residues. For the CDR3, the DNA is TGTGCCAGCAGACCGACCGGGACCTGGGATGGCTACACCTTC. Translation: CASRPTGTWDGYTF. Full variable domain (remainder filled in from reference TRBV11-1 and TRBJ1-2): EAEVAQSPRYKITEKSQAVAFWCDPISGHATLYWYRQILGQGPELLVQFQDESVVDDSQLPKDRFSAERLKGVDSTLKIQPAELGDSAMYLCASRPTGTWDGYTFGSGTRLTVV.

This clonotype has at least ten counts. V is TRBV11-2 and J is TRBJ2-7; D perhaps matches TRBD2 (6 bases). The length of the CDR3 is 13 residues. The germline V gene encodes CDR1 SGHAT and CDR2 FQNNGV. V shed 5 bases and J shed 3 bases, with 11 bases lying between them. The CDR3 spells CASSPGLNYEQYF. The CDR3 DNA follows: TGTGCCAGCAGCCCGGGACTTAACTACGAGCAGTACTTC.

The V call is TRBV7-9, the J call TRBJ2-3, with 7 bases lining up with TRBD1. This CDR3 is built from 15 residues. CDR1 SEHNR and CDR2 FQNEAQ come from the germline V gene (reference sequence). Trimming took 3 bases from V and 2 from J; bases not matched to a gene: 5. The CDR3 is CASSFVEGATDTQYF. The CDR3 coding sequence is TGTGCCAGCAGCTTTGTTGAGGGGGCCACAGATACGCAGTATTTT.

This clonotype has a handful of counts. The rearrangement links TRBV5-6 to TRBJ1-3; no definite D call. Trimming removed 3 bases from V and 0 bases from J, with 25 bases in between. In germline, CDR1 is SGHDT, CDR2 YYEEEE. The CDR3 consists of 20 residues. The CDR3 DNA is TGTGCCAGCAGCTCTCGCGCGATTTCTAGAGACGGGAGCTCTGGAAACACCATATATTTT. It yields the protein CASSSRAISRDGSSGNTIYF. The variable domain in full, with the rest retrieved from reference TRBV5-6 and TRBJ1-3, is DAGVTQSPTHLIKTRGQQVTLRCSPKSGHDTVSWYQQALGQGPQFIFQYYEEEERQRGNFPDRFSGHQFPNYSSELNVNALLLGDSALYLCASSSRAISRDGSSGNTIYFGEGSWLTVV.

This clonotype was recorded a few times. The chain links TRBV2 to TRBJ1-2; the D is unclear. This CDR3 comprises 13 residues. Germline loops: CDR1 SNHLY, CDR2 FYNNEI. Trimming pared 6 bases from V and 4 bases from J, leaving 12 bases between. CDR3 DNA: TGTGCCAGCAGCACTGATCCTCCCTATGGCTACACCTTC. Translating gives CASSTDPPYGYTF.

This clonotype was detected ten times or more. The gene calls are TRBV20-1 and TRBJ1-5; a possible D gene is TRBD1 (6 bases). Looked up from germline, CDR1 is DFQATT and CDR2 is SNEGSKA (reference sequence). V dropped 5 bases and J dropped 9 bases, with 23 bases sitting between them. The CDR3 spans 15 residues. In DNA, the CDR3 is TGCAGTGCTCAATCGAGGGACAAAGATTACGGGCCCCAGCATTTT. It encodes CSAQSRDKDYGPQHF.

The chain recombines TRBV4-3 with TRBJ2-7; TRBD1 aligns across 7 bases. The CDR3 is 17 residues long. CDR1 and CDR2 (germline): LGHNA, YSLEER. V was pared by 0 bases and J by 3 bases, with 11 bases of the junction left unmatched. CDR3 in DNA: TGCGCCAGCAGCCAAGAAGTAACAGGGGTAGGGAACTACGAGCAGTACTTC. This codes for CASSQEVTGVGNYEQYF.

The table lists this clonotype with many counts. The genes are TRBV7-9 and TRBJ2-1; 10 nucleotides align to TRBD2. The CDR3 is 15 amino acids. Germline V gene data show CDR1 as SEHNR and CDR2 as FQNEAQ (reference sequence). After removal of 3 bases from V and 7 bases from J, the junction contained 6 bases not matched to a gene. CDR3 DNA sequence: TGTGCCAGCAGCTTCGGGACTAGCGACACTAATGAGCAGTTCTTC. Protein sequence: CASSFGTSDTNEQFF.

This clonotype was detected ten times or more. The CDR3 DNA is TGTGCCAGCAGCTTAGAAGACCCATCGGGTGGCTACACCTTC. Protein sequence: CASSLEDPSGGYTF. This chain joins TRBV7-9 and TRBJ1-2, with no clear D. CDR1 and CDR2 from the germline V gene are SEHNR and FQNEAQ (reference sequence). V gave up 1 base and J gave up 7 bases, with 13 bases separating them. The CDR3 is made up of 14 amino acids.

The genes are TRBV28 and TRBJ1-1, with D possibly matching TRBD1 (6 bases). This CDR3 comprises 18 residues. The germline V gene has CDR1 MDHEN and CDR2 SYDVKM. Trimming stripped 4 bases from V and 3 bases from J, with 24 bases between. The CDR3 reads CASSSPLRTDSADTEAFF. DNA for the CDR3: TGTGCCAGCAGTTCACCCCTCAGGACAGATTCCGCGGACACTGAAGCTTTCTTT. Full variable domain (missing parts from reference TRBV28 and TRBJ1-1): DVKVTQSSRYLVKRTGEKVFLECVQDMDHENMFWYRQDPGLGLRLIYFSYDVKMKEKGDIPEGYSVSREKKERFSLILESASTNQTSMYLCASSSPLRTDSADTEAFFGQGTRLTVV.

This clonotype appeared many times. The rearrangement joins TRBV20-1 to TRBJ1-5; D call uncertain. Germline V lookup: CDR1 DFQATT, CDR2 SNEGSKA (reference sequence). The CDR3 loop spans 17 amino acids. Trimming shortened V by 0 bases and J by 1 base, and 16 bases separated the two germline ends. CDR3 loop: CSAREGMERLSNQPQHF. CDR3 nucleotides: TGCAGTGCTAGAGAGGGAATGGAAAGATTAAGCAATCAGCCCCAGCATTTT.

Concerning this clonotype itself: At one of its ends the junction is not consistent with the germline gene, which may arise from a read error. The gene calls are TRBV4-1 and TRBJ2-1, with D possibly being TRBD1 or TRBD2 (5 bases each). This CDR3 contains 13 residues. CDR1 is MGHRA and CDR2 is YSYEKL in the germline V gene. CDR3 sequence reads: CASSQGAGNEQFF. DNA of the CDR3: TGTGCCAGCAGCCAAGGGGCGGGCAATGAGCAGTTCTTC.

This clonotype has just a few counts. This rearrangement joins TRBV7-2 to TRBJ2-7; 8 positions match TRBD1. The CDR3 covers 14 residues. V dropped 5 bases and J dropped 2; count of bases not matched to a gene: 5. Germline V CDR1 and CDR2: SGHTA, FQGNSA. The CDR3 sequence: CASSTRGPAYEQYF. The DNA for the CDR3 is TGTGCCAGCAGCACCAGGGGGCCGGCCTACGAGCAGTACTTC.

CDR3 in DNA: TGTGCCAGCACCAAGCGGGGGGGCCGGATTTCCCAAGAGACCCAGTACTTC. Translation gives CASTKRGGRISQETQYF. The chain uses TRBV28 and TRBJ2-5; 10 bases are a match to TRBD2. Per the germline V gene, CDR1 is MDHEN and CDR2 is SYDVKM. V lost 7 bases, J lost 1 base, and 12 bases stayed unmatched. The CDR3 runs to 17 residues.

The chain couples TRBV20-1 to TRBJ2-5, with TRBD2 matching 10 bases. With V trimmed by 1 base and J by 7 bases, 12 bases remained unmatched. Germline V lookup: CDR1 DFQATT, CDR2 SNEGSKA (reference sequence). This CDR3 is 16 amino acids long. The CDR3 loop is CSARALAGVSAGTQYF. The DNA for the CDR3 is TGCAGTGCTAGAGCTCTAGCGGGGGTCTCCGCGGGGACCCAGTACTTC.

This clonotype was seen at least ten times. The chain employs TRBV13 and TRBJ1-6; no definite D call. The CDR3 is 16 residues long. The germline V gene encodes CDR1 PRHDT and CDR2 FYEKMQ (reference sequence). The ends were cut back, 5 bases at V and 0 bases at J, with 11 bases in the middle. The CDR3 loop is CASSNRLHSYNSPLHF. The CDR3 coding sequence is TGTGCCAGCAGCAATAGACTCCACTCCTATAATTCACCCCTCCACTTT.

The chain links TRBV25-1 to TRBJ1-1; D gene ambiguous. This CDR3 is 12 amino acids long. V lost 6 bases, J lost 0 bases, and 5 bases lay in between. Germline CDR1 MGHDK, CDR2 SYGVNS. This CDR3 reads CASRGMNTEAFF. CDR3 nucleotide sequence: TGTGCCAGCAGGGGGATGAACACTGAAGCTTTCTTT.

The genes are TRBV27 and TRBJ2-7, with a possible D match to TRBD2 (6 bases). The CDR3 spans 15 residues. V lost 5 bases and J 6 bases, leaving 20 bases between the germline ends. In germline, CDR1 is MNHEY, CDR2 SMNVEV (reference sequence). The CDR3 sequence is CASSRKRLGLGEQYF. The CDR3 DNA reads TGTGCCAGCAGTCGGAAACGACTAGGACTGGGCGAGCAGTACTTC.

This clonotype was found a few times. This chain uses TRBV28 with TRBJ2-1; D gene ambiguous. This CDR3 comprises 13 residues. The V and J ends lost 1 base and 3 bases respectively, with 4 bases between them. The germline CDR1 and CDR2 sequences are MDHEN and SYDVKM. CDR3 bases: TGTGCCAGCAGTTTATTCTACTACAATGAGCAGTTCTTC. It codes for CASSLFYYNEQFF.

CDR3 DNA sequence: TGTGCCAGCAGCTCGGGCTACACAGATACGCAGTATTTT. Its protein product is CASSSGYTDTQYF. The rearrangement uses TRBV6-6 and TRBJ2-3, with no clear D. Germline V gene sequence: CDR1 MNHNY, CDR2 SVGAGI (reference sequence). Trimming took 6 bases from V and 2 from J, leaving 9 bases between them. The CDR3 contains 13 residues.

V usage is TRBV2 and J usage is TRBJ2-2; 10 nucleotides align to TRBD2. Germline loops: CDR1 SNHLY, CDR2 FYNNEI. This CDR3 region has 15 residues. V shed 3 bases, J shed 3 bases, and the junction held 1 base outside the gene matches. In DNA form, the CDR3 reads TGTGCCAGCAGTGACCTAGCGGGGGACACCGGGGAGCTGTTTTTT. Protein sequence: CASSDLAGDTGELFF.

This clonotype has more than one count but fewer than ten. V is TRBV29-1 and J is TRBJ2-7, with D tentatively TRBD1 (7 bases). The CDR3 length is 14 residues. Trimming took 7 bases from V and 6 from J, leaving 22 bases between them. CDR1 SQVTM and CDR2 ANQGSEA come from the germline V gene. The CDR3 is CSAGVRQGGTEQYF. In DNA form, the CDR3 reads TGCAGCGCTGGGGTGCGGCAGGGGGGTACCGAGCAGTACTTC.

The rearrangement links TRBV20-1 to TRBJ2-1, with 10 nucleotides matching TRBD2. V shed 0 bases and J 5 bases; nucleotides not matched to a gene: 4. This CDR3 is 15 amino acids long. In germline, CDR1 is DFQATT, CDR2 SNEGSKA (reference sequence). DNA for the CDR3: TGCAGTGCTAGAGATAGCGGGGGGACAAACAATGAGCAGTTCTTC. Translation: CSARDSGGTNNEQFF.

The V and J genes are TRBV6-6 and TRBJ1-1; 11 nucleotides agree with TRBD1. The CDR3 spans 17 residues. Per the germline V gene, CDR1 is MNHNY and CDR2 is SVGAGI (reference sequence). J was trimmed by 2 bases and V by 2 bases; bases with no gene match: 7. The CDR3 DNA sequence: TGTGCCAGCAGTTACCCTGGACAGGGGGCGCCTAACACTGAAGCTTTCTTT. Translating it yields CASSYPGQGAPNTEAFF.